This T cell receptor (beta chain) was retrieved from a study of lymphopenia after photon versus proton radiotherapy. Notes on the study in general: Larger post-nadir TCR diversity loss correlated inversely with survival in deceased patients. Survival link was tested only in deceased patients; proton benefit remains a possibility. After the lymphocyte nadir, photon-treated repertoires showed oligoclonal expansion, especially of CD8+ Temra cells. Relative stability marked proton patients; photon patients lost diversity and naive cells.

CDR1 is SGDLS, CDR2 YYNGEE, per germline. This CDR3 contains 14 residues. Trimming left V 4 bases short and J 2 bases short, with 12 bases between. Sequencing was performed with immunoSEQ multiplex PCR; in TCRdb, only in-frame clones are kept and a portion is missing. Among about 14,000 clones, over 75% were seen once, and the ten largest hold 25% to 30%. With regard to this clone: Its antigen is not identified.

The source material was peripheral blood, sampled from a patient treated with photon-based radiotherapy. The receptor's source is a man aged 45-65 years with gastric cancer. This chain joins TRBV9 and TRBJ1-1; D not certain. The CDR3 spells CASSPTPGNTEAFF. The CDR3, as DNA: TGTGCCAGCAGCCCGACGCCGGGAAACACTGAAGCTTTCTTT.